This T cell receptor (beta chain) derives from a study of cytotoxic CD8 clonotypes in ibrutinib-treated CLL. Study results and limitations: The study found baseline clonality above age-matched healthy donors, tracking circulating CD8+ T-cell counts.

On this clone: Antigen unknown.

Produced via immunoSEQ multiplex PCR; TCRdb's table is partial and in-frame only. Of about 140,000 clones detected, 80% appear once; the ten largest clones hold roughly 7.2%. The germline CDR1 and CDR2 sequences are SGHNT and YYREEE (reference sequence). The CDR3 extends over 15 amino acids. V gave up 0 bases and J gave up 2 bases, with 12 bases separating them. This TCR came from a human donor with chronic lymphocytic leukemia. The sample here was PBMCs, taken after 36 months of ibrutinib treatment. V is TRBV5-4 and J is TRBJ2-7, with D tentatively TRBD1 (5 bases). The CDR3 DNA is TGTGCCAGCAGCTTGGGCGTCCAGGGTACCTACGAGCAGTACTTC. Amino acids: CASSLGVQGTYEQYF.